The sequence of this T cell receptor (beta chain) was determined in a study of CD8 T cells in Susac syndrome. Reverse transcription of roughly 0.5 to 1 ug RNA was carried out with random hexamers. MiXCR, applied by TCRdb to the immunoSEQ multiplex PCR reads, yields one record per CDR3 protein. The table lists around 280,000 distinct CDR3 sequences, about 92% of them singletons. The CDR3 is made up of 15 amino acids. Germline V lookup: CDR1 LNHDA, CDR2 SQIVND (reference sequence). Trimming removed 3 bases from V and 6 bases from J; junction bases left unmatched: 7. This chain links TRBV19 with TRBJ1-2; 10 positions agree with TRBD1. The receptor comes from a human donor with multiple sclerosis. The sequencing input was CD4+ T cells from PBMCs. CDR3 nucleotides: TGTGCCAGTAGTATGTTGGGACAGGGGCATGATGGCTACACCTTC. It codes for CASSMLGQGHDGYTF.